The T cell receptor (beta chain) described here comes from a study of blood T cell repertoires in COVID-19. Whole-study context: In each case, the material was cDNA or gDNA derived from T cells, B-cell-depleted T cells, or PBMCs.

Per the original data handling: Researchers report that nucleated cell counts were estimated from reference gene primer amplification. Libraries were prepared by immunoSEQ multiplex PCR; TCRdb keeps only in-frame clonotypes and omits some of them. Clone size and V and J calls were adopted from that table, with D and trimming inferred from the DNA. The sample comprises fewer than 120,000 clones, around nine tenths of which are singletons, and around 5.1% rests with the top ten. V lost 5 bases to trimming and J lost 7 bases; unmatched junction nucleotides: 8. The germline gives CDR1 MNHNY, CDR2 SVGAGI (reference sequence). The CDR3 contains 14 residues.

The chain joins TRBV6-6 to TRBJ1-5; 7 bases map to TRBD1. The specimen sequenced was peripheral blood. This TCR was sampled from a human donor in a cohort sampled during active COVID-19. CDR3: CASSKTGTNQPQHF. As DNA, the CDR3 is TGTGCCAGCAGTAAGACAGGGACCAACCAGCCCCAGCATTTT.